This is a list of T cell receptor beta chains from one sample in a study of OX40 agonist ivuxolimab in advanced cancers. Method: immunoSEQ multiplex PCR; TCRdb's copy keeps in-frame clones and lacks some. This table holds about 91,000 clones, around 90% found once. The source was CD4+ or CD8+ T cells sorted from blood, collected in a trial of the OX40 agonist ivuxolimab. The receptors come from an adult with an advanced solid tumor such as melanoma, head and neck, liver or kidney cancer. The CDR3 runs from the conserved cysteine through the conserved F or W. The order of the fields is J gene, clone size, V gene, D gene, CDR3 DNA, CDR3 protein. A D gene is named only where the DNA matches it firmly. Rows give clone size only sometimes, using once, few, many, or a class for an expanded clone.

TRBJ1-3	-	TRBV4-1	-	TGCGCCAGCAGAAGGGGGGCGTCTGGAAACACCATATATTTT	CASRRGASGNTIYF
TRBJ2-2	-	TRBV7-7	-	TGTGCCAGCAGCTTAGAATCCTTATACACCGGGGAGCTGTTTTTT	CASSLESLYTGELFF
TRBJ1-1	once	TRBV5-1	-	TGCGCCAGCAGGCTAGAGGGGGGGACTGAAGCTTTCTTT	CASRLEGGTEAFF
TRBJ1-1	-	TRBV19	-	TGTGCCAGTAGTATTAGGAACAGGGACGTGGCTGAAGCTTTCTTT	CASSIRNRDVAEAFF
TRBJ1-2	once	TRBV18	-	TGTGCCAGCTCACCTCAATCGGGGGCCAGCTATGGCTACACCTTC	CASSPQSGASYGYTF
TRBJ2-7	-	TRBV7-3	-	TGTGCCAGCAGCTCCGGGCCAGAGACAGTCTACGAGCAGTACTTC	CASSSGPETVYEQYF
TRBJ2-1	-	TRBV9	-	TGTGCCAGCAGCGTAGAGGGAGGGGGCTACAATGAGCAGTTCTTC	CASSVEGGGYNEQFF
TRBJ1-4	-	TRBV7-2	-	TGTGCCAGCAGCCCAACACGTACCACTAATGAAAAACTGTTTTTT	CASSPTRTTNEKLFF
TRBJ1-6	-	TRBV4-1	-	TGCGCCAGCAGCCAAGATAGGCAGTTGTATAATTCACCCCTCCACTTT	CASSQDRQLYNSPLHF
TRBJ2-7	-	TRBV29-1	-	TGCAGCGTTGTATATGGTGGCTACGAGCAGTACTTC	CSVVYGGYEQYF
TRBJ1-2	-	TRBV29-1	TRBD1	TGCAGCGTAGACAACCCGCGCGGGACAGCATCCTATGGCTACACCTTC	CSVDNPRGTASYGYTF
TRBJ1-1	-	TRBV2	-	TGTGCCAGCAGTAGGTCCAGCGGGGACACTGAAGCTTTCTTT	CASSRSSGDTEAFF
TRBJ1-2	-	TRBV6-1	-	TGTGCCAGCAGTGAAGAGGGCAGATTCTATGGCTACACCTTC	CASSEEGRFYGYTF
TRBJ2-1	-	TRBV7-9	-	TGTGCCAGCAGCTTAATTTTGTCCCCGGGGAGGGGGCGAGACAATGAGCAGTTCTTC	CASSLILSPGRGRDNEQFF
TRBJ1-4	-	TRBV11-3	TRBD1	TGTGCCAGCAGCTCAGGGGGGGATGAAAAACTGTTTTTT	CASSSGGDEKLFF
TRBJ2-7	-	TRBV5-5	-	TGTGCCAGCAGCTTGGGTTATGTGGGGGAGCAGTACTTC	CASSLGYVGEQYF
TRBJ1-3	few	TRBV5-1	TRBD1	TGCGCCAGCACCCCGACAGGGGCGGCTGGAAACACCATATATTTT	CASTPTGAAGNTIYF
TRBJ2-1	-	TRBV11-2	-	TGTGCCAGCAGCTTAGGGAATGAGCAGTTCTTC	CASSLGNEQFF
TRBJ2-1	-	TRBV29-1	-	TGCAGCGTTGTCCCGGAGGAGGCCTACAATGAGCAGTTCTTC	CSVVPEEAYNEQFF
TRBJ2-5	-	TRBV7-2	-	TGTGCCAGCAGCTTACGGGGGGCTGAGACCCAGTACTTC	CASSLRGAETQYF
TRBJ1-4	-	TRBV4-2	TRBD1	TGTGCCAGCAGCCAAGATCTCGACAGGGAGGGTTCTAATGAAAAACTGTTTTTT	CASSQDLDREGSNEKLFF
TRBJ2-1	once	TRBV5-8	-	TGTGCCAGCAGCTCCTTCCCGGGGGAGGTCGGGGAGCAGTTCTTC	CASSSFPGEVGEQFF
TRBJ1-2	-	TRBV10-3	TRBD1	TGTGCCATCAGTGATGCACAGACAGGGACGTTGGATGGCTACACCTTC	CAISDAQTGTLDGYTF
TRBJ1-5	-	TRBV4-1	TRBD1	TGCGCCAGCAGCCCCTCAGGGCAGGGGGGAAAGCCCCAGCATTTT	CASSPSGQGGKPQHF
TRBJ2-5	-	TRBV5-1	-	TGCGCCAGCAGCTTCACAGAGACCCAGTACTTC	CASSFTETQYF
TRBJ2-7	-	TRBV5-1	-	TGCGCCAGCAGCTTGGGGGTCCCAGGTACAGGAGACTACGAGCAGTACTTC	CASSLGVPGTGDYEQYF
TRBJ2-7	-	TRBV19	-	TGTGCCAGTAGTAGCAGGAACCAAGGCGAGCAGTACTTC	CASSSRNQGEQYF
TRBJ2-7	-	TRBV27	-	TGTGCGGGGGAGGGGGACAGGAGGGACGAGCAGTACTTC	CAGEGDRRDEQYF
TRBJ2-2	-	TRBV5-1	-	TGCGCCATACGAACCGACCAGGACACCGGGGAGCTGTTTTTT	CAIRTDQDTGELFF
TRBJ2-3	-	TRBV5-1	-	TGCGCCAGCAGCCTGCGACAGGTGTCAGATACGCAGTATTTT	CASSLRQVSDTQYF
TRBJ2-7	-	TRBV5-1	TRBD1	TGCGCCAGCTCATCCCAGGGGGACGAGCAGTACTTC	CASSSQGDEQYF
TRBJ2-2	-	TRBV7-6	TRBD2	TGTGCCAGCAGCTTAGTGTTAGCGGGGGGCACGAACACCGGGGAGCTGTTTTTT	CASSLVLAGGTNTGELFF
TRBJ1-1	-	TRBV20-1	-	TGCAGTGCTCGAGTGAACACTGAAGCTTTCTTT	CSARVNTEAFF
TRBJ2-2	-	TRBV5-4	TRBD2	TGTGCCAGCAGCTCCGGACTAGCGGGGGTCACCGGGGAGCTGTTTTTT	CASSSGLAGVTGELFF
TRBJ1-1	-	TRBV5-1	-	TGCGCCAGCCAACAGGGTTCGGGGAACACTGAAGCTTTCTTT	CASQQGSGNTEAFF
TRBJ2-5	few	TRBV5-4	-	TGTGCCAGCAGCTCCAAACAGGGTGAGGGGACCCAGTACTTC	CASSSKQGEGTQYF
TRBJ2-2	-	TRBV11-2	TRBD2	TGTGCCAGCAGCTTGGGAGGGACCTACACCGGGGAGCTGTTTTTT	CASSLGGTYTGELFF
TRBJ1-4	-	TRBV11-2	-	TGTGCCAGCAGCCACAGGGACGGGACTAATGAAAAACTGTTTTTT	CASSHRDGTNEKLFF